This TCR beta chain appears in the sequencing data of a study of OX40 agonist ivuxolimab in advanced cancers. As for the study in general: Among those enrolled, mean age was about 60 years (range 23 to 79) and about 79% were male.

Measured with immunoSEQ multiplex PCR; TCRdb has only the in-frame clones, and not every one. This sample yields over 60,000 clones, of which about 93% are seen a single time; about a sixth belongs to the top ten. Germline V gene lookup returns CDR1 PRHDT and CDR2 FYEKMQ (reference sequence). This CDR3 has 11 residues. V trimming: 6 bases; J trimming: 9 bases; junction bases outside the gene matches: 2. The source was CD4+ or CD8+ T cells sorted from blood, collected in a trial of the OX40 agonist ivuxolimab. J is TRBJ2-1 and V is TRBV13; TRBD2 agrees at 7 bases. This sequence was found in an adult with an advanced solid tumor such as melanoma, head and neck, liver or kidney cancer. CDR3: CASSPGGEQFF. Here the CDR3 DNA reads TGTGCCAGCAGTCCGGGGGGTGAGCAGTTCTTC. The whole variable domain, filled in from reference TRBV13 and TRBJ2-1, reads AAGVIQSPRHLIKEKRETATLKCYPIPRHDTVYWYQQGPGQDPQFLISFYEKMQSDKGSIPDRFSAQQFSDYHSELNMSSLELGDSALYFCASSPGGEQFFGPGTRLTVL.